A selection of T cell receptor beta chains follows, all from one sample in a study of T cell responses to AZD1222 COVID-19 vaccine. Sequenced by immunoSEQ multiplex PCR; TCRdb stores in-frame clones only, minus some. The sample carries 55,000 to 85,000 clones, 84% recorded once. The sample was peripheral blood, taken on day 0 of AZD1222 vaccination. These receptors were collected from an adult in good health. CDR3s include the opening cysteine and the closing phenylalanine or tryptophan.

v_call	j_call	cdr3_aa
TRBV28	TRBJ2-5	CASSSGQGRETQYF
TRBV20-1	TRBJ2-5	CSASGGAGGLQETQYF
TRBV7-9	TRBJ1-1	CASSLGQGEGNEAFF
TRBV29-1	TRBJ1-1	CSVTDSFYAAFF
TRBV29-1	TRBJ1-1	CSVRSRVGAFF
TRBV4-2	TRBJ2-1	CASSQGYSGGAAEQFF
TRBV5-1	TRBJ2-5	CASSFPGLETQYF
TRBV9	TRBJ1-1	CASSPRASNTEAFF
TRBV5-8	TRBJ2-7	CASSSGTGFQEQYF
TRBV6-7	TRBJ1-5	CASSYPRGQEKTSNQPQHF
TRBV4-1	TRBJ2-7	CASSPGHEQYF